Shown below are 12 T cell receptor beta chains from a single sample sequenced in a study of early T cells in non-severe SARS-CoV-2 infection. TCRdb fed the 5' RACE reads into MiXCR, producing one record per CDR3 protein. The sample lists roughly 60,000 distinct CDR3 sequences; about 7.7% were seen once. What was sequenced was whole blood. Source of these receptors: an adult who was a healthcare worker with PCR-confirmed SARS-CoV-2 infection or an uninfected control (not recorded which).

The J gene is TRBJ2-2, the V gene TRBV29-1; D gene uncertain. Germline V gives CDR1 SQVTM, CDR2 ANQGSEA. The V end was cut by 4 bases, the J end by 2 bases, with 5 bases between. This CDR3 is 12 amino acids long. The CDR3 reads CSVGLNTGELFF. DNA for the CDR3: TGCAGCGTTGGTCTCAACACCGGGGAGCTGTTTTTT.

This clonotype has just a few counts. This rearrangement joins TRBV12-3 or TRBV12-4 to TRBJ2-3; the match to TRBD2 covers 9 bases. Unmatched junction bases numbered 11, after V lost 7 bases and J lost 3 bases. This CDR3 region has 16 residues. The DNA of the CDR3 is TGTGCCAGCACCCCGAGGCTAGCGGGACAGACAGATACGCAGTATTTT. Protein sequence: CASTPRLAGQTDTQYF.

This clonotype was observed many times. This chain uses TRBV5-5 with TRBJ2-1, with D tentatively TRBD1 (5 bases). V was cut by 0 bases and J by 7 bases, with 11 bases left in between. This CDR3 contains 14 residues. Germline CDR1 and CDR2: SGHKS and YYEKEE (reference sequence). CDR3 region: CASSLVGALNEQFF. The CDR3 DNA sequence: TGTGCCAGCAGCTTGGTTGGGGCGCTTAATGAGCAGTTCTTC.

The chain has TRBV14 and TRBJ2-6, with 7 bases fitting TRBD2. Germline CDR1 is SGHDN and CDR2 is FVKESK. Losses at the gene ends were 2 bases for V and 2 bases for J; bases not matched to a gene: 9. The CDR3 is 18 amino acids. This CDR3 is CASSQHPSGGTGANVLTF. CDR3 DNA: TGTGCCAGCAGCCAACACCCGTCCGGGGGGACTGGGGCCAACGTCCTGACTTTC.

This clonotype turned up a few times. A read error may explain this, as a much larger clone is one base away. V and J are TRBV20-1 and TRBJ2-1; D unclear. Trimming took 1 base from V and 5 from J, leaving 3 bases between them. Germline CDR1 and CDR2: DFQATT and SNEGSKA (reference sequence). The CDR3 extends over 11 amino acids. CDR3: CSARGDNEQFF. Written as DNA, the CDR3 is TGCAGTGCTAGAGGGGACAATGAGCAGTTCTTC.

This clonotype was detected only a few times. The gene calls are TRBV2 and TRBJ1-6; TRBD1 is a possible D gene (5 bases). The CDR3 length is 13 residues. V was trimmed by 8 bases and J by 8 bases, leaving 13 bases between them. CDR1 SNHLY and CDR2 FYNNEI come from the germline V gene. In nucleotides, the CDR3 is TGTGCCAGCCACGGGGACGGAGATTCACCCCTCCACTTT. Protein: CASHGDGDSPLHF.

This clonotype was seen many times. The V call is TRBV10-3, the J call TRBJ2-1; D is unclear. V shed 7 bases and J shed 12 bases, with 19 bases lying between them. Germline V gene sequence: CDR1 ENHRY, CDR2 SYGVKD. The CDR3 has 13 amino acids. The CDR3 nucleotides read TGTGCCATCACTTCGGAACTCACGGCAGGGCAGTTCTTC. This encodes CAITSELTAGQFF.

This clonotype has more than one count but fewer than ten. The chain links TRBV10-3 to TRBJ1-1; no definite D call. V was trimmed by 4 bases and J by 5 bases, leaving 11 bases between them. Germline loops: CDR1 ENHRY, CDR2 SYGVKD. This CDR3 has 13 amino acids. CDR3 in amino acids: CAISGLGETEAFF. DNA for the CDR3: TGTGCCATCAGTGGTTTAGGTGAAACTGAAGCTTTCTTT.

The genes are TRBV7-9 and TRBJ1-5; weak D call: TRBD1 (6 bases). CDR3 length: 16 amino acids. Germline-derived CDR1 and CDR2 are SEHNR and FQNEAQ (reference sequence). The ends were cut back, 1 base at V and 2 bases at J, with 12 bases in the middle. The CDR3 here is CASSLEQGGRNQPQHF. The CDR3, as DNA: TGTGCCAGCAGCTTAGAACAGGGCGGGCGCAATCAGCCCCAGCATTTT.

This clonotype was recorded a few times. The rearrangement uses TRBV9 and TRBJ2-1; 13 bases fit TRBD2. This CDR3 has 16 residues. V was pared by 0 bases and J by 9 bases, with 6 bases of the junction left unmatched. In germline, CDR1 is SGDLS, CDR2 YYNGEE. CDR3 loop: CASSVGVTSGRGEQFF. The CDR3 DNA follows: TGTGCCAGCAGCGTAGGGGTCACTAGCGGGAGGGGTGAGCAGTTCTTC.

This clonotype was detected once. This may come from a read error, since a much larger clone is one base off. This chain links TRBV28 with TRBJ2-4; TRBD1 matches at 7 bases. The CDR3 covers 18 residues. The germline gives CDR1 MDHEN, CDR2 SYDVKM. This CDR3 reads CAGSFSGQDALAKNIQYF. Here the CDR3 DNA reads TGTGCCGGCAGTTTCTCCGGACAGGACGCTCTAGCCAAAAACATTCAGTACTTC.

This clonotype was counted a few times. The J gene is TRBJ1-5, the V gene TRBV28; tentative D call: TRBD1 (5 bases). Germline V CDR1 and CDR2: MDHEN, SYDVKM. There are 17 residues in the CDR3. V dropped 6 bases and J dropped 7 bases, with 25 bases sitting between them. CDR3 sequence reads: CASSLLTLLGGGQPQHF. The CDR3 coding sequence is TGTGCCAGCAGCCTATTAACCCTCTTGGGGGGAGGGCAGCCCCAGCATTTT.